The 29 T cell receptor beta chains reported below all come from one sample, sequenced in a study of blood T cell repertoires in COVID-19. Profiling relied on immunoSEQ multiplex PCR, and the TCRdb table lists in-frame clones only, not all of them. The table lists about 250,000 clones, approximately 89% of them singletons. Sequenced sample: PBMCs or T cells enriched from blood (not recorded which). These receptor sequences come from a woman aged 40 to 49 who had been exposed to COVID-19.

J is TRBJ2-1 and V is TRBV5-1, with 8 bases identical to TRBD2. The V gene's germline CDR1 is SGHRS and CDR2 YFSETQ. The ends lost 7 bases at V and 1 base at J; junction bases unmatched: 4. This CDR3 is built from 14 residues. The CDR3 nucleotides are TGCGCCAGCTCGGTAGCGGGATCCTACAATGAGCAGTTCTTC. This translates into CASSVAGSYNEQFF. The whole variable domain, filled in from reference TRBV5-1 and TRBJ2-1, reads KAGVTQTPRYLIKTRGQQVTLSCSPISGHRSVSWYQQTPGQGLQFLFEYFSETQRNKGNFPGRFSGRQFSNSRSEMNVSTLELGDSALYLCASSVAGSYNEQFFGPGTRLTVL.

The chain links TRBV9 to TRBJ2-3, with 11 bases that match TRBD2. Germline V CDR1 and CDR2: SGDLS, YYNGEE. This CDR3 contains 16 residues. The V segment lost 4 bases and the J segment 0 bases; nucleotides outside the gene matches: 4. CDR3 region: CASSPGTSGSTDTQYF. The CDR3 DNA follows: TGTGCCAGCAGCCCCGGGACTAGCGGAAGCACAGATACGCAGTATTTT. Using reference TRBV9 and TRBJ2-3 for the parts outside the CDR3, the full variable domain is DSGVTQTPKHLITATGQRVTLRCSPRSGDLSVYWYQQSLDQGLQFLIQYYNGEERAKGNILERFSAQQFPDLHSELNLSSLELGDSALYFCASSPGTSGSTDTQYFGPGTRLTVL.

In the case of this clone: A read error may produce the germline difference seen at one junction end. The J gene is TRBJ2-5, the V gene TRBV5-1, with 10 bases aligning to TRBD1. Germline loops: CDR1 SGHRS, CDR2 YFSETQ. The CDR3 sequence is 16 residues long. The CDR3 sequence: CASSIGQGGVQETQYF. CDR3 nucleotides: TGTGCCAGCAGCATAGGACAGGGGGGAGTTCAGGAGACCCAGTACTTC.

The gene calls are TRBV27 and TRBJ2-1, with TRBD2 as a possible D gene (5 bases). Germline-derived CDR1 and CDR2 are MNHEY and SMNVEV (reference sequence). V was pared by 1 base and J by 0 bases, with 16 bases between. The CDR3 is 18 amino acids. CDR3 coding DNA: TGTGCCAGCAGTTTATACTTCTCTGCCCGGGGCTCCTACAATGAGCAGTTCTTC. The encoded protein is CASSLYFSARGSYNEQFF.

V and J are TRBV6-4 and TRBJ1-1; D gene unclear. This CDR3 region has 13 residues. Germline loops: CDR1 MRHNA, CDR2 SNTAGT. Trimming left V 6 bases short and J 3 bases short, with 11 bases between. As DNA, the CDR3 is TGTGCCAGCAGCGTTGAGCCGGACACTGAAGCTTTCTTT. Amino acid sequence: CASSVEPDTEAFF.

The rearrangement uses TRBV7-2 and TRBJ2-5; 7 nucleotides line up with TRBD2. Per germline, CDR1 SGHTA and CDR2 FQGNSA. J gave up 1 base and V 4 bases, and 6 bases lay outside the gene matches. This CDR3 contains 15 residues. The CDR3 region is CASSSAGGFQETQYF. DNA of the CDR3: TGTGCCAGCAGCTCCGCCGGGGGGTTCCAAGAGACCCAGTACTTC.

This clone was seen only once. The CDR3 spells CASSPLQGGGARNTEAFF. In nucleotides, the CDR3 is TGCGCCAGCAGCCCCCTGCAGGGAGGAGGGGCCCGGAACACTGAAGCTTTCTTT. The chain combines TRBV23-1 with TRBJ1-1, with D maybe TRBD1 (5 bases). TRBV23-1 is placed among ORFs of uncertain function. The V gene lost 6 bases and the J gene lost 1 base, with 24 bases spanning the gap. CDR3 length equals 18 residues.

This chain connects TRBV27 to TRBJ1-4; D unclear. The CDR3 sequence is 14 residues long. V lost 3 bases, J lost 3 bases, and 8 bases lay in between. CDR1 and CDR2 (germline): MNHEY, SMNVEV (reference sequence). The CDR3 DNA reads TGTGCCAGCAGTTTGATGGGAGCTAATGAAAAACTGTTTTTT. Its protein product is CASSLMGANEKLFF.

The chain carries TRBV6-5 and TRBJ1-1; D might be TRBD1 (5 bases). Germline V gene lookup returns CDR1 MNHEY and CDR2 SVGAGI. V was pared by 1 base and J by 5 bases, with 14 bases between. This CDR3 spans 15 amino acids. The CDR3: CASSYFVGGVTEAFF. The CDR3 bases are TGTGCCAGCAGTTACTTTGTTGGGGGGGTGACTGAAGCTTTCTTT.

The chain couples TRBV7-6 to TRBJ2-3, with TRBD2 as a possible D gene (6 bases). The V and J ends lost 5 bases and 8 bases respectively, with 8 bases between them. The CDR3 runs to 11 residues. Germline V gives CDR1 SGHVS, CDR2 FNYEAQ. The CDR3 is CASSPGGTQYF. The DNA of the CDR3 is TGTGCCAGCAGCCCCGGGGGTACGCAGTATTTT.

This chain connects TRBV28 to TRBJ1-2, with a tentative D call TRBD1 (6 bases). V was shortened by 2 bases and J by 5 bases, with 9 bases between the two germline ends. The CDR3 extends over 13 amino acids. Looked up from germline, CDR1 is MDHEN and CDR2 is SYDVKM. CDR3: CASSLGGWYGYTF. The DNA of the CDR3 is TGTGCCAGCAGTTTAGGGGGCTGGTATGGCTACACCTTC.

The CDR3 nucleotides read TGTGCCAGCAGACTAGCGGGATTCTCCTACGAGCAGTACGTC. Translated, it gives CASRLAGFSYEQYV. The chain carries TRBV5-6 and TRBJ2-7; 10 nucleotides agree with TRBD2. There are 14 residues in the CDR3. After removal of 5 bases from V and 0 bases from J, the junction contained 2 bases not matched to a gene. Per the germline V gene, CDR1 is SGHDT and CDR2 is YYEEEE.

Points on this clone: This sample also contains other DNA sequences that code for the same CDR3. This rearrangement joins TRBV7-9 to TRBJ1-5; perhaps TRBD1 as D (5 bases). Trimming took off 1 base at V and 1 base at J, with 5 bases between the two ends. Germline values: CDR1 SEHNR, CDR2 FQNEAQ (reference sequence). This CDR3 is 14 amino acids long. The CDR3 DNA follows: TGTGCCAGCAGCTTAGGACAGAGCAATCAGCCCCAGCATTTT. It specifies CASSLGQSNQPQHF.

This chain connects TRBV28 to TRBJ1-1; maybe TRBD1 (6 bases). Looked up from germline, CDR1 is MDHEN and CDR2 is SYDVKM. This CDR3 is built from 19 residues. The V and J ends lost 7 bases and 4 bases respectively, with 31 bases between them. The CDR3 DNA sequence: TGTGCCAGCACAATTCCCCCTTTTCCGGGACACCAGATGGGCACTGAAGCTTTCTTT. Amino acid sequence: CASTIPPFPGHQMGTEAFF. Looking up the rest from reference TRBV28 and TRBJ1-1 gives the full variable domain: DVKVTQSSRYLVKRTGEKVFLECVQDMDHENMFWYRQDPGLGLRLIYFSYDVKMKEKGDIPEGYSVSREKKERFSLILESASTNQTSMYLCASTIPPFPGHQMGTEAFFGQGTRLTVV.

About this clone itself: The junction shows a germline mismatch at one end, possibly a read error. The chain recombines TRBV2 with TRBJ1-2, with D perhaps matching TRBD1 (6 bases). Germline lookup yields CDR1 SNHLY and CDR2 FYNNEI. There are 13 residues in the CDR3. The CDR3 here is CASSEGTSNGYTF. In nucleotides, the CDR3 is TGTGCCAGCAGCGAAGGGACATCGAATGGCTACACCTTC.

This rearrangement joins TRBV25-1 to TRBJ1-2; TRBD1 is a possible D gene (6 bases). Germline CDR1 MGHDK, CDR2 SYGVNS. V was pared by 6 bases and J by 7 bases, with 15 bases between. This CDR3 has 13 residues. The CDR3 spells CASRVWGRSGYTF. DNA for the CDR3: TGTGCCAGCAGGGTGTGGGGGCGAAGTGGCTACACCTTC.

V is TRBV7-9 and J is TRBJ2-3; TRBD2 is a possible D gene (7 bases). The CDR3 loop spans 16 amino acids. Germline CDR1 reads SEHNR; CDR2 reads FQNEAQ (reference sequence). V was clipped by 5 bases and J by 3 bases, with 18 bases between them. The CDR3 spells CASSPRGGGGTDTQYF. The DNA for the CDR3 is TGTGCCAGCAGCCCAAGAGGCGGGGGCGGGACAGATACGCAGTATTTT.

This chain uses TRBV28 with TRBJ1-6, with unresolved D. V lost 7 bases and J 2 bases, leaving 12 bases between the germline ends. Germline lookup yields CDR1 MDHEN and CDR2 SYDVKM. The CDR3 runs to 15 residues. The CDR3, as DNA: TGTGCCAGCACCGCACAAACAGCCTATAATTCACCCCTCCACTTT. This sequence encodes CASTAQTAYNSPLHF.

The genes are TRBV6-1 and TRBJ1-5; 8 bases map to TRBD1. The germline V gene has CDR1 MNHNS and CDR2 SASEGT. The CDR3 is 16 amino acids. The ends lost 4 bases at V and 0 bases at J; junction bases unmatched: 5. The CDR3 protein is CASSVGQGYSNQPQHF. The CDR3 coding sequence is TGTGCCAGCAGTGTCGGACAGGGCTATAGCAATCAGCCCCAGCATTTT.

This chain connects TRBV7-2 to TRBJ1-2; D is perhaps TRBD1 (5 bases). V lost 1 base, J lost 10 bases, and 10 bases lay in between. Germline V gene lookup returns CDR1 SGHTA and CDR2 FQGNSA. The CDR3 covers 12 residues. The CDR3 here is CASSLEGAYYTF. Here the CDR3 DNA reads TGTGCCAGCAGCTTAGAAGGGGCCTACTACACCTTC.

The V gene is TRBV21-1, the J gene TRBJ1-1. TRBV21-1 is a pseudogene. The CDR3 spans 14 residues. The CDR3 spells CASSSGRGNPEAFF. CDR3 coding DNA: TGTGCCAGCAGCTCTGGACGGGGTAACCCTGAAGCTTTCTTT.

J is TRBJ2-1 and V is TRBV27; TRBD2 matches at 12 bases. V lost 5 bases to trimming and J lost 7 bases; unmatched junction nucleotides: 6. CDR3 length equals 15 residues. The V gene's germline CDR1 is MNHEY and CDR2 SMNVEV (reference sequence). CDR3 in DNA: TGTGCCAGCAGTGCCTGGACTAGCGGGGAAAATGAGCAGTTCTTC. Protein product: CASSAWTSGENEQFF.

CDR3 DNA sequence: TGCGCCAGCAGCTTGGCTAGCGGGGGGGCCACCGGGGAGCTGTTTTTT. Protein product: CASSLASGGATGELFF. This chain connects TRBV5-1 to TRBJ2-2, with 12 bases fitting TRBD2. Germline lookup yields CDR1 SGHRS and CDR2 YFSETQ. Trimming removed 0 bases from V and 4 bases from J; junction bases left unmatched: 1. CDR3 length: 16 amino acids. The full variable domain, in which reference TRBV5-1 and TRBJ2-2 provide the parts outside the CDR3, is KAGVTQTPRYLIKTRGQQVTLSCSPISGHRSVSWYQQTPGQGLQFLFEYFSETQRNKGNFPGRFSGRQFSNSRSEMNVSTLELGDSALYLCASSLASGGATGELFFGEGSRLTVL.

The chain couples TRBV10-3 to TRBJ1-1; D is ambiguous. Germline loops: CDR1 ENHRY, CDR2 SYGVKD. V lost 3 bases to trimming and J lost 4 bases, with 9 bases between them. The CDR3 has 13 amino acids. CDR3 residues: CAISDRGLTEAFF. The CDR3 nucleotides read TGTGCCATCAGTGATAGAGGGCTCACTGAAGCTTTCTTT.

The CDR3 here is CASSQMVFGGYTF. DNA of the CDR3: TGTGCCAGCAGTCAAATGGTTTTCGGGGGCTACACCTTC. This chain uses TRBV5-8 with TRBJ1-2, with D unresolved. With 5 bases removed from V and 8 bases from J, the gap between germline ends came to 16 bases. Germline lookup yields CDR1 SGHTS and CDR2 YDEGEE. The CDR3 extends over 13 amino acids.

The J gene is TRBJ2-1, the V gene TRBV18; 10 bases match TRBD2. The trim removed 3 bases at V and 4 bases at J, leaving 9 bases unmatched. The CDR3 is 17 amino acids. CDR1 KGHSH and CDR2 LQKENI come from the germline V gene. The CDR3 sequence is CASSPLSETSGYNEQFF. The CDR3 bases are TGTGCCAGCTCACCCTTATCGGAGACTAGCGGGTACAATGAGCAGTTCTTC.

Comments on this clone: Germline is not matched at one junction end, which may reflect a read error. V gene TRBV5-1 combines with J gene TRBJ1-1, with 7 bases identical to TRBD1. Looked up from germline, CDR1 is SGHRS and CDR2 is YFSETQ. This CDR3 is built from 14 residues. In nucleotides, the CDR3 is TGTGCCAGCAGCCGACAGGGCTCAGGCACTGAAGCTTTCTTT. As protein: CASSRQGSGTEAFF.

J is TRBJ1-6 and V is TRBV4-3; TRBD1 is a possible D gene (6 bases). The CDR3 consists of 15 residues. CDR1 is LGHNA and CDR2 is YSLEER in the germline V gene. V was trimmed by 3 bases and J by 4 bases, leaving 10 bases between them. CDR3 nucleotides: TGCGCCAGCAGCCAGACCGGACAGTATAATTCACCCCTCCACTTT. Its translation is CASSQTGQYNSPLHF.

The chain combines TRBV5-4 with TRBJ1-2; a weak D match, TRBD1 (5 bases). CDR1 is SGHNT, CDR2 YYREEE, per germline (reference sequence). This CDR3 is built from 15 residues. V was clipped by 4 bases and J by 8 bases, with 21 bases between them. Here the CDR3 reads CASSARGGDLRGYTF. The CDR3 region has the DNA TGTGCCAGCAGCGCCCGCGGGGGTGATCTGAGAGGCTACACCTTC.